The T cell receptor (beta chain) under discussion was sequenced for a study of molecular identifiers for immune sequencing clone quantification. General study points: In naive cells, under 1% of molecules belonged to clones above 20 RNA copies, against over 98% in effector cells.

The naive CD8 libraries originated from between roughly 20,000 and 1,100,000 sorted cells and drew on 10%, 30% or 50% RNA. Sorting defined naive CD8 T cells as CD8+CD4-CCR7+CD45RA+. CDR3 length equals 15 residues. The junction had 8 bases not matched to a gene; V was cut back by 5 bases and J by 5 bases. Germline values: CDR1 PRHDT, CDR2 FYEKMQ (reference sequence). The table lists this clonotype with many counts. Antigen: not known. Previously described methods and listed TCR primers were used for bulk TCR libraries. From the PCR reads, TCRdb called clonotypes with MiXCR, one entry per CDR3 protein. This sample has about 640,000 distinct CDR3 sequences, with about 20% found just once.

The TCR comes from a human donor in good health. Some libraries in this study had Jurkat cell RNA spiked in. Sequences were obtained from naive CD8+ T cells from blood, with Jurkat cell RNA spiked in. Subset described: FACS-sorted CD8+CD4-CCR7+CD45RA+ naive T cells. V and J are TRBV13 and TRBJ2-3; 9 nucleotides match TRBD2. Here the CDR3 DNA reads TGTGCCAGCAGCCCGCCCGCGGGGGGGATAGATACGCAGTATTTT. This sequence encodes CASSPPAGGIDTQYF.